This T cell receptor (beta chain) emerged from a study of cytomegalovirus exposure and HLA in healthy donors. Study-wide findings and caveats: A later analysis linked a missense DCLRE1C variant to TCR beta V- and J-gene trimming.

Losses at the gene ends were 4 bases for V and 2 bases for J; bases not matched to a gene: 9. In germline, CDR1 is SGHRS, CDR2 YFSETQ. The CDR3 sequence is 16 residues long. The PCR used 60 Vbeta and 13 Jbeta primers. Sequencing was performed with immunoSEQ multiplex PCR; in TCRdb, only in-frame clones are kept and a portion is missing. Of about 70,000 clones in the sample, approximately 72% were seen once. About this clone: The target antigen is unknown.

This clonotype was sampled from a woman aged 30 to 39 in good health and CMV-seronegative. The chain couples TRBV5-1 to TRBJ2-5, with 9 bases lining up with TRBD2. The sequencing sample was made of PBMCs. CDR3 in amino acids: CASSLGERGDQETQYF. Here the CDR3 DNA reads TGCGCCAGCAGCCTGGGGGAGCGGGGGGATCAAGAGACCCAGTACTTC.